This T cell receptor (beta chain) was documented in a study of technical replicates of blood from several donors. The repertoire was sequenced with immunoSEQ multiplex PCR; TCRdb's copy has only in-frame clones and lacks some. Among about 75,000 clones listed, roughly 90% were seen once. This clone was seen a single time. CDR1 SGHTA and CDR2 FQGTGA come from the germline V gene. Unmatched junction bases numbered 6, after V lost 6 bases and J lost 6 bases. The CDR3 has 15 amino acids. The clonotype comes from a human donor in good health. Some clones in this sample may be carry-over from other donors' samples. The chain employs TRBV7-3 and TRBJ2-1; 12 bases agree with TRBD2. Specimen: PBMCs. The CDR3 DNA sequence: TGTGCCAGCAGGACCTGGACTAGCGGGGTCAATGAGCAGTTCTTC. It encodes CASRTWTSGVNEQFF.